The rows below give T cell receptor beta chains drawn from one sample of a study of CD8 T cells in Susac syndrome. Each CDR3 protein gets one entry after TCRdb re-called the immunoSEQ multiplex PCR reads with MiXCR. The sample has roughly 200,000 distinct CDR3 sequences, 85% to 95% seen once. Sequencing was done on a sample of CD8+ T cells from PBMCs. These receptors were obtained from a human donor with multiple sclerosis. Each CDR3 is given with its conserved first and last residue. The order of the fields is V gene, CDR3 protein.

TRBV11-2 | CATSTGAGGYEQYF
TRBV20-1 | CSASSPPDLNYGYTF
TRBV27 | CASSMQGSEQFF
TRBV13 | CASSTVLGETQYF
TRBV9 | CASSEGQDFSGANVLTF
TRBV19 | CASSFLPDRGNTEAFF
TRBV12-3/TRBV12-4 | CASSLIPGNTF
TRBV7-9 | CASTLLGLETQYF
TRBV30 | CAWSVGVSSYNEQFF
TRBV12-3/TRBV12-4 | CASSFGGYEQFF
TRBV9 | CASSPKALAPDTQYF
TRBV27 | CASSLREPGEQYF
TRBV7-9 | CASSSPVTAPTRFF
TRBV28 | CASSLLITSGRSDTGELFF
TRBV19 | CASSISSIYNEQFF
TRBV30 | CAWSLRTDEQYF
TRBV29-1 | CSVGLAPYEQYF
TRBV12-3/TRBV12-4 | CASSPFSGRATDTQYF
TRBV5-1 | CASSLVRGELFF
TRBV7-9 | CASRGGTSYEQYF
TRBV7-9 | CASSLPQETQYF
TRBV30 | CAWSVGTGAQYF
TRBV13 | CASSAGQRTDTQYF
TRBV25-1 | CASEARAGKGADTQYF
TRBV9 | CASSAPTTDTQYF
TRBV5-1 | CASSLTAGQVGYEQYF
TRBV13 | CASSSGSLSYGYTF
TRBV20-1 | CSAHARDKSTDTQYF
TRBV4-1 | CASSLHRLAGRDTQYF
TRBV30 | CAWSVPWVDREKLFF
TRBV27 | CASSPRPYGELFF
TRBV3-1 | CASSRRTSTDTQYF
TRBV5-1 | CASAGDTYEQYF
TRBV27 | CASSFGLFYEQYF
TRBV6-5 | CASSYGAYQPQHF
TRBV5-1 | CASSDAGGAFSYEQYF
TRBV5-1 | CASSLGWTVTLETQYF
TRBV7-9 | CASSPGLAGGPGGELFF
TRBV9 | CASSPQGASTEAFF
TRBV25-1 | CASSVGLGAFF
TRBV6-1 | CASSELQGAYNEQFF
TRBV5-1 | CASSPGTLKKETQYF